These T cell receptor beta chains were read from a single sample in a study of blood T cell repertoires in COVID-19. Measured with immunoSEQ multiplex PCR; TCRdb has only the in-frame clones, and not every one. Found here are about 95,000 clones, about 89% of them singletons; the top ten hold 2.5% to 3%. Specimen: peripheral blood. All receptors come from a middle-aged man with COVID-19, enrolled during active disease. Each CDR3 is given with its conserved first and last residue. A D gene is named only where the DNA matches it firmly. Clone size is not always given. Where it is, it says once, few, many or a class for expanded clones.

size,D,V,J,DNA,CDR3
-,TRBD1,TRBV6-5,TRBJ1-5,TGTGCCAGCTTTAGGGACAGCTATAGCAATCAGCCCCAGCATTTT,CASFRDSYSNQPQHF
-,-,TRBV18,TRBJ2-3,TGTGCCAGCTCCAGGGTTCCGAGCACAGATACGCAGTATTTT,CASSRVPSTDTQYF
-,-,TRBV5-6,TRBJ1-6,TGTGCCAGCAGCCCGGGTAATTCACCCCTCCACTTT,CASSPGNSPLHF
-,-,TRBV4-1,TRBJ2-3,TGCGCCAGCAGCCAAGAAGGGAGGCAGACCACAGATACGCAGTATTTT,CASSQEGRQTTDTQYF
-,TRBD1,TRBV2,TRBJ2-3,TGTGCCAGCACCCTCGACAGGGTGGGGATAGATACGCAGTATTTT,CASTLDRVGIDTQYF
-,TRBD1,TRBV29-1,TRBJ2-7,TGCAGCGCGTGGACAGGGAATTACGAGCAGTACTTC,CSAWTGNYEQYF
-,-,TRBV4-3,TRBJ1-2,TGCGCCAGCAGCCAAGCTCGACAGGCCTCTAACTATGGCTACACCTTC,CASSQARQASNYGYTF
-,TRBD1,TRBV28,TRBJ2-1,TGTGCCAGCAGTCCGACAGGGGGATACAATGAGCAGTTCTTC,CASSPTGGYNEQFF
-,TRBD1,TRBV30,TRBJ2-3,TGTGCCTGGAGCCTCATTCGACAGGGGCGCACAGATACGCAGTATTTT,CAWSLIRQGRTDTQYF
-,-,TRBV21-1,TRBJ1-1,TGTGCCAGCAGCTTCGGGGCAGGGGTGCTGAACACTGAAGCTTTCTTT,CASSFGAGVLNTEAFF
-,TRBD1,TRBV2,TRBJ1-5,TGTGCCAGCAGTGGAGAAGGACAGGGGTGGCAGCCCCAGCATTTT,CASSGEGQGWQPQHF
-,TRBD1,TRBV10-3,TRBJ1-5,TGTGCCATCAGCCCGGGACAGGGGCAACCCCAGCATTTT,CAISPGQGQPQHF
few,-,TRBV29-1,TRBJ1-1,TGCAGCGCCGGGACTATGAACACTGAAGCTTTCTTT,CSAGTMNTEAFF
-,TRBD1,TRBV7-9,TRBJ1-3,TGTGCCAGCAGCCGGGAAGGGACAGTCTCTGGAAACACCATATATTTT,CASSREGTVSGNTIYF
-,TRBD1,TRBV6-5,TRBJ2-7,TGTGCCAGCAGCCCGGGACAGGGGGCCTACGAGCAGTACTTC,CASSPGQGAYEQYF
-,TRBD1,TRBV2,TRBJ1-6,TGTGCCAGCACAGGACAGGTCGATTCACCCCTCCACTTT,CASTGQVDSPLHF
-,-,TRBV19,TRBJ1-1,TGTGCAGGGGGTAAGGGCACTGAAGCTTTCTTT,CAGGKGTEAFF
-,-,TRBV6-6,TRBJ2-3,TGTGCCAGCAGTTCACTGCTCCCTACGCAGTATTTT,CASSSLLPTQYF
-,TRBD1,TRBV5-4,TRBJ2-7,TGTGCCAGCAGCTCACCGGGACAGGGACCGGTCTCCTACGAGCAGTACTTC,CASSSPGQGPVSYEQYF
-,-,TRBV19,TRBJ1-5,TGTGCCAGTACTTTGAGCAATCAGCCCCAGCATTTT,CASTLSNQPQHF
-,-,TRBV6-5,TRBJ1-1,TGTGCCAGCCTACCCGGCGGCAGGAACACTGAAGCTTTCTTT,CASLPGGRNTEAFF
few,-,TRBV28,TRBJ2-7,TGTGCCAGCAGTCCTCCGAGCTCCTACGAGCAGTACTTC,CASSPPSSYEQYF
-,-,TRBV4-1,TRBJ1-3,TGCGCCAGCAGCCAAGGACAGAGCCACACCATATATTTT,CASSQGQSHTIYF
once,TRBD1,TRBV6-2/TRBV6-3,TRBJ2-2,TGTGCCAGCAGCTCCTTAAGGACAGGTGGTGGCGGGGAGCTGTTTTTT,CASSSLRTGGGGELFF
-,TRBD2,TRBV5-1,TRBJ2-3,TGCGCCAGCAGCCTTAGCGGGGGGACCACAGATACGCAGTATTTT,CASSLSGGTTDTQYF
-,-,TRBV2,TRBJ1-5,TGTGCCAGCAGTGAAGACAGGTTCAATCAGCCCCAGCATTTT,CASSEDRFNQPQHF
once,-,TRBV6-5,TRBJ2-5,TGTGCCAGCAGTCGGGGCGGGGCCAGAGGGGAGACCCAGTACTTC,CASSRGGARGETQYF
-,TRBD1,TRBV7-6,TRBJ1-1,TGTGCCAGCAGCGACCAGGGACAGGGAAACACTGAAGCTTTCTTT,CASSDQGQGNTEAFF
-,TRBD1,TRBV30,TRBJ2-3,TGTGCCTGGAGCGGACAGGGATATAGTGGAGATACGCAGTATTTT,CAWSGQGYSGDTQYF
-,-,TRBV30,TRBJ1-5,TGTGCCTGGAGTCCCGGGTTTGGCAATCAGCCCCAGCATTTT,CAWSPGFGNQPQHF
-,TRBD1,TRBV12-3/TRBV12-4,TRBJ1-1,TGTGCCAGCAGTTGGGACAGTGACACTGAAGCTTTCTTT,CASSWDSDTEAFF
-,TRBD1,TRBV2,TRBJ2-2,TGTGCCAGCAGTGGACAGGGTATCGCCGGGGAGCTGTTTTTT,CASSGQGIAGELFF
few,-,TRBV9,TRBJ1-2,TGTGCCAGCAGCGCGCCGGGGGTCAGCCGATATGGCTACACCTTC,CASSAPGVSRYGYTF
-,-,TRBV5-4,TRBJ2-1,TGTGCCAGCAGCTTGGAACCGGGGGGCCAATACAATGAGCAGTTCTTC,CASSLEPGGQYNEQFF
-,TRBD1,TRBV11-2,TRBJ2-3,TGTGCCAGCAGCTTATATGGGACAGGCAGTACAGATACGCAGTATTTT,CASSLYGTGSTDTQYF
-,-,TRBV4-2,TRBJ2-2,TGTGCCAGCAGCCAAGAAGGGCAGGGTAGGAATGGCGGGGAGCTGTTTTTT,CASSQEGQGRNGGELFF
-,-,TRBV5-1,TRBJ2-7,TGCGCCAGCAGCTTGGGACTCCGCTCCTACGAGCAGTACTTC,CASSLGLRSYEQYF
-,TRBD2,TRBV4-3,TRBJ2-3,TGCGCCAGCAGCCAAGGGAGCGGGGGGGACGCAGATACGCAGTATTTT,CASSQGSGGDADTQYF
once,-,TRBV15,TRBJ1-6,TGTGCCACCAGCAAAGAAATTGAGTCCTATAATTCACCCCTCCACTTT,CATSKEIESYNSPLHF